These 4 T cell receptor beta chains came from one sample sequenced in a study of T cell repertoires in cytomegalovirus infection. TCRdb re-analysed the reads in MiXCR, keeping a single row per CDR3 protein. The sample carries around 300,000 distinct CDR3 sequences, about 25% recorded once. The sequencing input was PBMCs. These receptors came from a human donor in good health (CMV status not recorded). Some clones in this sample may be carry-over from other donors' samples.

This chain connects TRBV5-1 to TRBJ2-1, with D maybe TRBD2 (6 bases). This CDR3 comprises 15 residues. In germline, CDR1 is SGHRS, CDR2 YFSETQ. V lost 0 bases, J lost 14 bases, and 21 bases lay in between. The CDR3 DNA is TGCGCCAGCAGCTTGGCCGGGGCGGGGAGTCTAAGGGAGTTCTTC. Translation: CASSLAGAGSLREFF.

This clonotype was seen ten or more times. The chain combines TRBV7-2 with TRBJ2-2; tentatively, D is TRBD1 (5 bases). V lost 1 base and J 0 bases, leaving 6 bases between the germline ends. Germline V gene data show CDR1 as SGHTA and CDR2 as FQGNSA. The CDR3 consists of 15 residues. The CDR3 DNA is TGTGCCAGCAGCTTAGGGGGCGCGAACACCGGGGAGCTGTTTTTT. Translation gives CASSLGGANTGELFF.

The gene calls are TRBV7-6 and TRBJ2-1; TRBD2 matches at 9 bases. CDR1 is SGHVS and CDR2 is FNYEAQ in the germline V gene. This CDR3 has 14 residues. The trim removed 3 bases at V and 7 bases at J, leaving 4 bases unmatched. CDR3 bases: TGTGCCAGCAGCTTCCAGCGGGAGGTTAATGAGCAGTTCTTC. Protein: CASSFQREVNEQFF.

In this sample, this clonotype turned up a few times. The chain has TRBV7-9 and TRBJ1-1; tentatively, D is TRBD1 (5 bases). Trimming shortened V by 5 bases and J by 10 bases, and 23 bases separated the two germline ends. The germline V gene has CDR1 SEHNR and CDR2 FQNEAQ (reference sequence). There are 15 residues in the CDR3. In DNA, the CDR3 is TGTGCCAGCAGCCCCCCCTCGACCAGGGAGAGTACAGCTTTCTTT. Protein product: CASSPPSTRESTAFF. Supplemented by reference TRBV7-9 and TRBJ1-1, the full variable domain reads DTGVSQNPRHKITKRGQNVTFRCDPISEHNRLYWYRQTLGQGPEFLTYFQNEAQLEKSRLLSDRFSAERPKGSFSTLEIQRTEQGDSAMYLCASSPPSTRESTAFFGQGTRLTVV.